These T cell receptor beta chains were read from a single sample in a study of shared clonotypes between healthy human individuals. Produced via immunoSEQ multiplex PCR; TCRdb's table is partial and in-frame only. The data show about 2 million clones, 95% seen once. The sample comprised naive CD4+ T cells sorted from blood. The source is a man between 18 and 35 years old in good health. Each CDR3 is given with its conserved first and last residue. The order of the fields is clone size, J gene, D gene, V gene, CDR3 protein, CDR3 DNA. D genes are given only for firm matches. Clone sizes are given selectively: once, few, many, or a class where the clone is expanded.

.	TRBJ1-2	TRBD1	TRBV30	CAWSLGTGGFYGYTF	TGTGCCTGGAGTCTCGGGACAGGGGGCTTCTATGGCTACACCTTC
.	TRBJ2-2	.	TRBV9	CASSAFRGTGELFF	TGTGCCAGCAGTGCATTTAGGGGAACCGGGGAGCTGTTTTTT
.	TRBJ2-2	.	TRBV10-2	CASMRTPNTGELFF	TGCGCCAGCATGCGGACACCTAACACCGGGGAGCTGTTTTTT
.	TRBJ1-1	.	TRBV7-9	CASTQTPPLEAFF	TGTGCCAGCACCCAAACACCCCCCCTTGAAGCTTTCTTT
.	TRBJ2-5	TRBD2	TRBV9	CASSVSSGMGETQYF	TGTGCCAGCAGCGTGAGTAGCGGGATGGGCGAGACCCAGTACTTC
.	TRBJ1-1	.	TRBV5-4	CASSLGRRNTEAFF	TGTGCCAGCAGCTTGGGCAGGAGGAACACTGAAGCTTTCTTT
.	TRBJ2-3	.	TRBV7-9	CASSPSSTFTDTQYF	TGTGCCAGCAGCCCGAGTTCGACGTTCACAGATACGCAGTATTTT
.	TRBJ1-2	.	TRBV14	CASSPTATTSNYGYTF	TGTGCCAGCAGCCCAACGGCCACAACCTCTAACTATGGCTACACCTTC
.	TRBJ2-3	TRBD2	TRBV10-3	CAIKREDATDTQYF	TGTGCCATCAAGCGGGAGGATGCGACAGATACGCAGTATTTT
.	TRBJ2-3	TRBD1	TRBV5-6	CASSLRVTGVADTQYF	TGTGCCAGCAGCCTCCGAGTGACAGGGGTTGCGGATACGCAGTATTTT
.	TRBJ1-5	.	TRBV7-8	CASSLDVSQPQHF	TGTGCCAGCAGCTTAGATGTTAGTCAGCCCCAGCATTTT
.	TRBJ2-7	.	TRBV6-6	CASWGSISHEQYF	TGTGCCAGCTGGGGCAGCATATCCCACGAGCAGTACTTC
.	TRBJ2-7	.	TRBV7-8	CASSLGATDTTYEQYF	TGTGCCAGCAGCTTAGGGGCGACTGACACCACCTACGAGCAGTACTTC
.	TRBJ2-3	TRBD2	TRBV5-4	CASSLAGLAGVTDTQYF	TGTGCCAGCAGCTTGGCGGGACTAGCGGGAGTCACAGATACGCAGTATTTT
.	TRBJ2-5	.	TRBV11-3	CASSLDSGETQYF	TGTGCCAGCAGCTTAGATTCGGGAGAGACCCAGTACTTC
.	TRBJ1-6	.	TRBV21-1	CASSARYGSYNSPLHF	TGTGCCAGCAGCGCACGTTACGGCTCCTATAATTCACCCCTCCACTTT
.	TRBJ1-6	TRBD1	TRBV19	CASSWTGSRLNSPLHF	TGTGCCAGTAGTTGGACAGGGAGTCGACTGAATTCACCCCTCCACTTT
.	TRBJ2-7	.	TRBV5-3	CANRDWTYEQYF	TGTGCCAATCGGGACTGGACCTACGAGCAGTACTTC
many	TRBJ2-3	TRBD2	TRBV30	CAWRLAGTDTQYF	TGTGCCTGGAGACTAGCGGGGACAGATACGCAGTATTTT
.	TRBJ1-1	.	TRBV21-1	CARIEEVIVTEAFF	TGTGCCAGAATAGAAGAGGTTATTGTGACTGAAGCTTTCTTT
.	TRBJ2-1	TRBD2	TRBV5-6	CASSLPGEGLAVNEQLF	TGTGCCAGCAGCTTGCCCGGGGAGGGACTAGCGGTGAATGAGCAGCTCTTC
.	TRBJ2-7	.	TRBV28	CASSFPPGGRYEQYF	TGTGCCAGCAGTTTCCCCCCCGGGGGGCGATACGAGCAGTACTTC